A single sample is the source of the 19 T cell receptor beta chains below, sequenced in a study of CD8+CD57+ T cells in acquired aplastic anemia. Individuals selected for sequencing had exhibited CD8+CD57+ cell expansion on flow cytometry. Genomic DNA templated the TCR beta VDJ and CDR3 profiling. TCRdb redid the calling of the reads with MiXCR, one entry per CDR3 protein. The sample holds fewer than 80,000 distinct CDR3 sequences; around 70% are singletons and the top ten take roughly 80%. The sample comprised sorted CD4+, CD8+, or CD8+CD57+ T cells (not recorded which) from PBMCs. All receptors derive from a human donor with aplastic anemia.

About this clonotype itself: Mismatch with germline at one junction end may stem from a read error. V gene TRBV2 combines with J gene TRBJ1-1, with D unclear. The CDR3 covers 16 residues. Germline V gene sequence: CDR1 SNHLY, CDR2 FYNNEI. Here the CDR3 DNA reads TGTGTCAGCAGTGAACCGAGAGTTTCAGGGAACACTGAAGCTTTCTTT. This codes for CVSSEPRVSGNTEAFF.

The CDR3, as DNA: TGTGCCAGCAGCCCCAACAGGGGGCGCGGTGGCTACACCTTC. It yields the protein CASSPNRGRGGYTF. This chain joins TRBV12-3 or TRBV12-4 and TRBJ1-2, with 9 bases aligning to TRBD1. The length of the CDR3 is 14 residues. After removal of 6 bases from V and 7 bases from J, the junction contained 9 bases not matched to a gene.

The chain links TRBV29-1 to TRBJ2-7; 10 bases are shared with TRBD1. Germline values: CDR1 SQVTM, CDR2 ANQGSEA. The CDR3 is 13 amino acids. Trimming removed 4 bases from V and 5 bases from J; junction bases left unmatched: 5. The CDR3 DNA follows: TGCAGCGTTGCTTCGGACAGGGGGGACGAGCAGTACTTC. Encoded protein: CSVASDRGDEQYF.

DNA for the CDR3: TGTGCCAGCAGCCCCGGGACAGGTAGCACAGATACGCAGTATTTT. Translated: CASSPGTGSTDTQYF. This chain uses TRBV11-1 with TRBJ2-3; 8 positions match TRBD1. Trimming removed 5 bases from V and 0 bases from J; junction bases left unmatched: 4. Germline loops: CDR1 SGHAT, CDR2 FQDESV (reference sequence). The CDR3 consists of 15 residues.

CDR3 in DNA: TGCAGTGCTTGGGGGGACCGTAACTATGGCTACACCTTC. It translates to CSAWGDRNYGYTF. The rearrangement joins TRBV20-1 to TRBJ1-2; TRBD1 might be the D (5 bases). Germline V lookup: CDR1 DFQATT, CDR2 SNEGSKA (reference sequence). There are 13 residues in the CDR3. Between the trimmed V and J ends, which lost 5 bases and 1 base, there was a span of 11 bases.

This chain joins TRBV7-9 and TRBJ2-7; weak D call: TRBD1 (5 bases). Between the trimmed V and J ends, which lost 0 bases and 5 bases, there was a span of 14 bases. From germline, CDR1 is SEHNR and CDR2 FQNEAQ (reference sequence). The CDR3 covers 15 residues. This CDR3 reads CASSLAQGNRNEQYF. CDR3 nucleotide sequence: TGTGCCAGCAGCTTAGCCCAAGGAAACAGGAACGAGCAGTACTTC.

CDR3 bases: TGTGCCAGCAGTGCGGGACGGGACAGCGACGAGCAGTACTTC. The encoded protein is CASSAGRDSDEQYF. The chain links TRBV6-1 to TRBJ2-7; 7 nucleotides line up with TRBD1. V gave up 4 bases and J gave up 5 bases; unmatched junction bases: 8. The germline CDR1 and CDR2 sequences are MNHNS and SASEGT. The CDR3 has 14 amino acids.

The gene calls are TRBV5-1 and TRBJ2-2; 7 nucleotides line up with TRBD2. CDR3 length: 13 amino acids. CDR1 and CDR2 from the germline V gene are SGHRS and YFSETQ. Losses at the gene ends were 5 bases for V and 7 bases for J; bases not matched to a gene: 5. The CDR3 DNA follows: TGCGCCAGCAGTCCGGGAGGTTACGGGGAGCTGTTTTTT. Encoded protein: CASSPGGYGELFF.

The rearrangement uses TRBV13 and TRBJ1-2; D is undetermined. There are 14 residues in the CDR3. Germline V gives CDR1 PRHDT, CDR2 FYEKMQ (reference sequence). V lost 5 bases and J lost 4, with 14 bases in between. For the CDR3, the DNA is TGTGCCAGCAGCCTTGCGATGTCGGGCTATGGCTACACCTTC. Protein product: CASSLAMSGYGYTF.

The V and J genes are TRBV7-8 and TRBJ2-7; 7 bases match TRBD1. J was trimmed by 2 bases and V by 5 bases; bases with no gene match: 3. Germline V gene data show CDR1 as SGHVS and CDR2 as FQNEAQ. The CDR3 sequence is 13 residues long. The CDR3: CASSPTGTYEQYF. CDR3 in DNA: TGTGCCAGCAGCCCGACAGGGACCTACGAGCAGTACTTC.

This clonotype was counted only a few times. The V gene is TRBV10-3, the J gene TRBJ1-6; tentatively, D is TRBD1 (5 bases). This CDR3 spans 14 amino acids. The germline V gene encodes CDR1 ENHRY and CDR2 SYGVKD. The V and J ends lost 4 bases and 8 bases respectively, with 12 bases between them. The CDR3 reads CAISGLGLDSPLHF. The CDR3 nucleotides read TGTGCCATCAGTGGTTTGGGGCTTGATTCACCCCTCCACTTT.

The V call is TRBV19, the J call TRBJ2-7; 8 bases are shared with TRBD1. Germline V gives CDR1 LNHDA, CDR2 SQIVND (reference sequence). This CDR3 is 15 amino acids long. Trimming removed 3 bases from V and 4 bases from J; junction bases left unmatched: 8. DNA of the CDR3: TGTGCCAGTAGTATGGCGCCGGACAGGGCTTACGAGCAGTACTTC. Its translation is CASSMAPDRAYEQYF.

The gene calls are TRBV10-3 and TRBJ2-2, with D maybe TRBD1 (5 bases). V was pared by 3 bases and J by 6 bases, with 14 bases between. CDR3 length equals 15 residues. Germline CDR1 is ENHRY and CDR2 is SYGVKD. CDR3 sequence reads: CAISEGARAAGELFF. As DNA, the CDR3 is TGTGCCATCAGTGAAGGGGCTAGGGCTGCCGGGGAGCTGTTTTTT.

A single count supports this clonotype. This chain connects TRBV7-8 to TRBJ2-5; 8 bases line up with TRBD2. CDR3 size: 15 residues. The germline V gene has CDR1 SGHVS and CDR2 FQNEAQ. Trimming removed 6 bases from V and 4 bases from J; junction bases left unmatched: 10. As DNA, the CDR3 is TGTGCCAGCAGTTCGGGGGGGCCGGGACGAGAGACCCAGTACTTC. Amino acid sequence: CASSSGGPGRETQYF. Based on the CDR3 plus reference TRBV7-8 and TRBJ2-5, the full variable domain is GAGVSQSPRYKVAKRGQDVALRCDPISGHVSLFWYQQALGQGPEFLTYFQNEAQLDKSGLPSDRFFAERPEGSVSTLKIQRTQQEDSAVYLCASSSGGPGRETQYFGPGTRLLVL.

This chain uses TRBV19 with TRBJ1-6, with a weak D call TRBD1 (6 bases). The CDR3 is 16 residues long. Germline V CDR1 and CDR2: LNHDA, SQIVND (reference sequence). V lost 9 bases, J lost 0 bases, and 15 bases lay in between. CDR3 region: CASGPGQSSYNSPLHF. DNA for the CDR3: TGTGCCAGCGGTCCAGGACAGAGCTCCTATAATTCACCCCTCCACTTT.

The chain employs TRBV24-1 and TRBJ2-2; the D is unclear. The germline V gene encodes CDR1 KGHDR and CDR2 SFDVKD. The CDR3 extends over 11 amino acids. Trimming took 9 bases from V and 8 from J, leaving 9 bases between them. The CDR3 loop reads CATSVLGELFF. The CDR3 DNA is TGTGCCACCTCCGTTCTTGGGGAGCTGTTTTTT.

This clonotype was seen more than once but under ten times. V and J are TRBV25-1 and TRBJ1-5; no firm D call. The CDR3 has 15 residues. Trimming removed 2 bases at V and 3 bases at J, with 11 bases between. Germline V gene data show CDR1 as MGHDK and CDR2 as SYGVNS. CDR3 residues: CASSEREIVNQPQHF. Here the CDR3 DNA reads TGTGCCAGCAGTGAAAGGGAGATCGTCAATCAGCCCCAGCATTTT.

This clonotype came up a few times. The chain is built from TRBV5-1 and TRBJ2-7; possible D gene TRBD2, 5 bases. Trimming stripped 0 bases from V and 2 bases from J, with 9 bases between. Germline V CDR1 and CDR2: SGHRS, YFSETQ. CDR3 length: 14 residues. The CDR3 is CASSLEYGAYEQYF. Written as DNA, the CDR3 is TGCGCCAGCAGCTTGGAGTACGGGGCCTACGAGCAGTACTTC.

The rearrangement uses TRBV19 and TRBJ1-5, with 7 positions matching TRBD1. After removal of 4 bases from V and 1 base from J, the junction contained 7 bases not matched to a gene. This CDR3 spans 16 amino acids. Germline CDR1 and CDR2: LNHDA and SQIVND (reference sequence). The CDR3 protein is CASSTEQGRSNQPQHF. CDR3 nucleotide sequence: TGTGCCAGTAGTACCGAACAGGGGCGAAGCAATCAGCCCCAGCATTTT.